The source of this TCR beta chain is a study of early T cells in non-severe SARS-CoV-2 infection. In the study overall: The sequenced material was bulk RNA from unsorted whole blood, and its chains were unpaired.

Study observations and caveats: Reliance on VDJdb matching favored anti-spike CD8 responses; private and CD4 specificities were missed.

From germline, CDR1 is SGHRS and CDR2 YFSETQ. The CDR3 extends over 14 amino acids. V was pared by 3 bases and J by 7 bases, with 16 bases between. The sample holds many counts of this clonotype. What it binds is unknown. Individual cDNA molecules received unique molecular identifiers during library preparation. TCRdb redid the calling of the 5' RACE reads with MiXCR, one entry per CDR3 protein. The data hold under 20,000 distinct CDR3 sequences, with about 5.6% observed a single time. The TCR comes from an adult who was a healthcare worker with PCR-confirmed SARS-CoV-2 infection or an uninfected control (not recorded which). V gene TRBV5-1 combines with J gene TRBJ1-1; no firm D call. The sequencing here drew on whole blood, taken at baseline. The CDR3 here is CASSSGGRLLEAFF. The CDR3 coding sequence is TGCGCCAGCAGCTCTGGAGGCAGGCTACTTGAAGCTTTCTTT.